Below, 21 T cell receptor beta chains from the same sample are listed, as sequenced in a study of shared clonotypes between healthy human individuals. Profiling relied on immunoSEQ multiplex PCR, and the TCRdb table lists in-frame clones only, not all of them. The table has about 380,000 clones, about 96% seen once. The sequenced sample was memory CD8+ T cells sorted from blood. The subset is: CD45RO+ cells pooled with CCR7-negative TemRA cells. The receptor source for this set is a young man in good health.

The chain couples TRBV2 to TRBJ1-5; no definite D call. The CDR3 spans 15 residues. V gave up 7 bases and J gave up 5 bases, with 18 bases separating them. The germline CDR1 and CDR2 sequences are SNHLY and FYNNEI. CDR3 nucleotide sequence: TGTGCCAGCACCGAGACACCGGAGGGTCATCAGCCCCAGCATTTT. Translating it yields CASTETPEGHQPQHF.

The chain is built from TRBV28 and TRBJ2-7; perhaps TRBD2 as D (5 bases). Germline values: CDR1 MDHEN, CDR2 SYDVKM. CDR3 length equals 14 residues. V lost 5 bases and J 5 bases, leaving 16 bases between the germline ends. CDR3 DNA: TGTGCCAGCAGTCCCGAAAAAACTAGTGACGAGCAGTACTTC. Protein product: CASSPEKTSDEQYF.

The J gene is TRBJ2-7, the V gene TRBV27; TRBD2 matches 13 bases. The CDR3 runs to 17 residues. After removal of 2 bases from V and 3 bases from J, the junction contained 7 bases not matched to a gene. Per the germline V gene, CDR1 is MNHEY and CDR2 is SMNVEV (reference sequence). The CDR3 loop reads CASSLTFRLAGGYEQYF. The CDR3 region has the DNA TGTGCCAGCAGTTTAACCTTCCGACTAGCGGGAGGCTACGAGCAGTACTTC.

This chain connects TRBV5-1 to TRBJ2-5; D is ambiguous. The V gene lost 2 bases and the J gene lost 4 bases, with 9 bases spanning the gap. Per germline, CDR1 SGHRS and CDR2 YFSETQ. CDR3 length: 13 amino acids. CDR3 in DNA: TGCGCCAGCAGCTTCGTTATCTTAGAGACCCAGTACTTC. Translating it yields CASSFVILETQYF.

The chain recombines TRBV7-2 with TRBJ2-3, with D tentatively TRBD2 (5 bases). Trimming stripped 5 bases from V and 6 bases from J, with 9 bases between. This CDR3 contains 12 residues. Germline loops: CDR1 SGHTA, CDR2 FQGNSA. The CDR3: CASSRTGDTQYF. For the CDR3, the DNA is TGTGCCAGCAGCCGGACTGGGGATACGCAGTATTTT.

The chain combines TRBV6-1 with TRBJ2-5, with TRBD2 identical over 9 bases. Germline V lookup: CDR1 MNHNS, CDR2 SASEGT. CDR3 length: 15 amino acids. V shed 5 bases and J 4 bases; nucleotides not matched to a gene: 8. The CDR3 coding sequence is TGTGCCAGCAGTTTCCCTAGCGGGAACGGAGAGACCCAGTACTTC. It specifies CASSFPSGNGETQYF.

The chain carries TRBV28 and TRBJ2-1; D uncertain. Germline CDR1 and CDR2: MDHEN and SYDVKM. V gave up 5 bases and J gave up 8 bases, with 13 bases separating them. The CDR3 loop spans 13 amino acids. CDR3: CASSPARIYEQFF. The CDR3 DNA reads TGTGCCAGCAGTCCCGCTCGAATCTATGAGCAGTTCTTC.

The chain carries TRBV30 and TRBJ2-7; 9 nucleotides match TRBD1. CDR3 length: 14 residues. Germline CDR1 GTSNPN, CDR2 SVGIG (reference sequence). Unmatched junction bases numbered 9, after V lost 3 bases and J lost 6 bases. Here the CDR3 reads CAWSTGTGTSEQYF. The CDR3 bases are TGTGCCTGGAGCACCGGGACAGGGACCTCCGAGCAGTACTTC.

The chain uses TRBV7-6 and TRBJ1-3; perhaps TRBD1 as D (5 bases). Germline loops: CDR1 SGHVS, CDR2 FNYEAQ. Trimming stripped 3 bases from V and 8 bases from J, with 20 bases between. The length of the CDR3 is 16 residues. This CDR3 reads CASSFGTPEDVDTIYF. The CDR3 DNA sequence: TGTGCCAGCAGCTTCGGGACGCCGGAGGATGTGGACACCATATATTTT.

V usage is TRBV18 and J usage is TRBJ1-5; D unresolved. Between the trimmed V and J ends, which lost 1 base and 0 bases, there was a span of 7 bases. The germline V gene encodes CDR1 KGHSH and CDR2 LQKENI. The CDR3 totals 15 residues. The CDR3 coding sequence is TGTGCCAGCTCACCACGGGGAGATAGCAATCAGCCCCAGCATTTT. The encoded protein is CASSPRGDSNQPQHF.

A single count supports this clone. The rearrangement links TRBV29-1 to TRBJ2-7, with D uncertain. Trimming left V 6 bases short and J 4 bases short, with 10 bases between. CDR1 and CDR2 from the germline V gene are SQVTM and ANQGSEA. There are 11 residues in the CDR3. In DNA, the CDR3 is TGCAGCGTCGCCGACCTTTACGAGCAGTACTTC. As protein: CSVADLYEQYF.

This chain uses TRBV11-2 with TRBJ2-3, with 7 nucleotides matching TRBD2. This CDR3 region has 15 residues. V was pared by 0 bases and J by 6 bases, with 6 bases of the junction left unmatched. Germline V gives CDR1 SGHAT, CDR2 FQNNGV. CDR3: CASSLEGRDFDTQYF. The DNA for the CDR3 is TGTGCCAGCAGCTTAGAAGGGAGGGATTTCGATACGCAGTATTTT.

The genes are TRBV28 and TRBJ1-1; D call uncertain. The germline V and J ends were trimmed by 4 bases and 9 bases, with 12 bases remaining between them. The germline V gene has CDR1 MDHEN and CDR2 SYDVKM. The CDR3 is made up of 12 amino acids. In DNA form, the CDR3 reads TGTGCCAGCAGTTACATCACACGGAAAGCTTTCTTT. Its protein is CASSYITRKAFF.

V usage is TRBV6-1 and J usage is TRBJ1-2; the match to TRBD1 covers 7 bases. This CDR3 has 11 amino acids. V gave up 5 bases and J gave up 7 bases; unmatched junction bases: 1. Germline CDR1 MNHNS, CDR2 SASEGT. In DNA, the CDR3 is TGTGCCAGCAGTCCAGGGGGTGGCTACACCTTC. Translating gives CASSPGGGYTF.

The CDR3 DNA sequence: TGTGCCATCAGGAATCAGCCCCAGCATTTT. It is translated as CAIRNQPQHF. This sequence joins TRBV10-3 and TRBJ1-5; D call uncertain. V was cut by 6 bases and J by 4 bases, with 1 base left in between. This CDR3 comprises 10 residues. Per germline, CDR1 ENHRY and CDR2 SYGVKD.

The chain couples TRBV5-1 to TRBJ2-7, with TRBD1 matching 10 bases. Germline V gene sequence: CDR1 SGHRS, CDR2 YFSETQ. Losses at the gene ends were 4 bases for V and 3 bases for J; bases not matched to a gene: 7. This CDR3 comprises 15 residues. CDR3 bases: TGCGCCAGCAGCGGCCGGGACAGGGGTATCTACGAGCAGTACTTC. This gives the protein CASSGRDRGIYEQYF.

The gene calls are TRBV7-8 and TRBJ2-5; D is unresolved. CDR1 and CDR2 (germline): SGHVS, FQNEAQ. This CDR3 is built from 14 residues. Trimming took 3 bases from V and 5 from J, leaving 13 bases between them. CDR3 DNA: TGTGCCAGCAGCTTTCTTGCCGATTGGGAGACCCAGTACTTC. As protein: CASSFLADWETQYF. The full variable domain, its missing parts supplied by reference TRBV7-8 and TRBJ2-5, is GAGVSQSPRYKVAKRGQDVALRCDPISGHVSLFWYQQALGQGPEFLTYFQNEAQLDKSGLPSDRFFAERPEGSVSTLKIQRTQQEDSAVYLCASSFLADWETQYFGPGTRLLVL.

This chain uses TRBV25-1 with TRBJ2-7; no reliable D call. Germline CDR1 reads MGHDK; CDR2 reads SYGVNS. The CDR3 runs 14 residues. V was trimmed by 6 bases and J by 0 bases, leaving 12 bases between them. The CDR3 region is CASSSSKSSYEQYF. The CDR3 DNA follows: TGTGCCAGCAGCTCCTCGAAGAGCTCCTACGAGCAGTACTTC.

The table lists this clone with a count of one. This rearrangement joins TRBV27 to TRBJ1-2; the match to TRBD1 covers 9 bases. After removal of 2 bases from V and 4 bases from J, the junction contained 2 bases not matched to a gene. Germline CDR1 is MNHEY and CDR2 is SMNVEV (reference sequence). The CDR3 spans 14 residues. CDR3 protein: CASSLPGQGYGYTF. The CDR3 nucleotides are TGTGCCAGCAGTTTACCGGGACAGGGCTATGGCTACACCTTC.

The chain carries TRBV30 and TRBJ1-2, with D tentatively TRBD1 (5 bases). Trimming removed 5 bases at V and 4 bases at J, with 11 bases between. Germline V gene data show CDR1 as GTSNPN and CDR2 as SVGIG (reference sequence). The length of the CDR3 is 12 residues. This chain's CDR3 is CAWDSGTYGYTF. CDR3 in DNA: TGTGCCTGGGACTCGGGGACCTATGGCTACACCTTC.

This clone was counted a single time. The chain employs TRBV10-3 and TRBJ2-1; D gene unclear. Trimming stripped 4 bases from V and 0 bases from J, with 7 bases between. Germline loops: CDR1 ENHRY, CDR2 SYGVKD. The CDR3 sequence is 14 residues long. The CDR3 DNA reads TGTGCCATCAGTGCAGGCTTCTCCTACAATGAGCAGTTCTTC. This encodes CAISAGFSYNEQFF.